These 18 T cell receptor beta chains came from one sample sequenced in a study of early T cells in non-severe SARS-CoV-2 infection. From the 5' RACE reads, TCRdb called clonotypes with MiXCR, one entry per CDR3 protein. Of 81,000 or so distinct CDR3 sequences in the sample, approximately 12% were seen once. The material sequenced was whole blood. These receptors originate from an adult who was a healthcare worker with PCR-confirmed SARS-CoV-2 infection or an uninfected control (not recorded which).

This clonotype is medium-sized in the sample. V is TRBV4-1 and J is TRBJ2-6; 8 bases are a match to TRBD1. The CDR3 totals 18 residues. Germline V gives CDR1 MGHRA, CDR2 YSYEKL. Losses at the gene ends were 2 bases for V and 0 bases for J; bases not matched to a gene: 6. The DNA for the CDR3 is TGCGCCAGCAGCCAAATTACCGGGACAGGCTCTGGGGCCAACGTCCTGACTTTC. The encoded protein is CASSQITGTGSGANVLTF.

This clonotype was counted at least ten times. V gene TRBV6-1 combines with J gene TRBJ1-5; perhaps TRBD1 as D (6 bases). The CDR3 extends over 13 amino acids. Trimming removed 4 bases at V and 5 bases at J, with 9 bases between. CDR1 is MNHNS, CDR2 SASEGT, per germline. Here the CDR3 reads CASSAEGDQPQHF. The DNA for the CDR3 is TGTGCCAGCAGTGCTGAGGGGGATCAGCCCCAGCATTTT.

This clonotype was picked up a small number of times. The chain links TRBV23-1 to TRBJ2-5; no clear D gene. TRBV23-1 is labeled an ORF, and its function is uncertain. Trimming removed 6 bases from V and 1 base from J, with 9 bases in between. This CDR3 spans 13 amino acids. This chain's CDR3 is CASSPLSQETQYF. CDR3 coding DNA: TGCGCCAGCAGCCCCTTAAGCCAAGAGACCCAGTACTTC.

This clonotype was seen ten or more times. The chain employs TRBV10-2 and TRBJ2-7; D remains unclear. With 6 bases removed from V and 2 bases from J, the gap between germline ends came to 17 bases. There are 15 residues in the CDR3. Germline V gene sequence: CDR1 WSHSY, CDR2 SAAADI. The CDR3 DNA follows: TGCGCCAGCAGGGCTAGTGGATCAGGCGCCTACGAGCAGTACTTC. It translates to CASRASGSGAYEQYF.

This clonotype was seen more than once but under ten times. The genes are TRBV29-1 and TRBJ2-5, with TRBD2 matching 7 bases. Per the germline V gene, CDR1 is SQVTM and CDR2 is ANQGSEA. V gave up 2 bases and J gave up 5 bases; unmatched junction bases: 5. This CDR3 spans 13 amino acids. The CDR3 DNA follows: TGCAGCGTTGAATCAGGGCGGGGGGAGACCCAGTACTTC. This codes for CSVESGRGETQYF.

The chain employs TRBV19 and TRBJ2-2; 8 bases align to TRBD2. Trimming at V came to 0 bases and at J to 0 bases, leaving 6 bases not matched to a gene. Germline CDR1 reads LNHDA; CDR2 reads SQIVND (reference sequence). There are 18 residues in the CDR3. For the CDR3, the DNA is TGTGCCAGTAGTATAGATCGCCTAGCGGGCCCGAACACCGGGGAGCTGTTTTTT. It translates to CASSIDRLAGPNTGELFF.

This clonotype was counted between two and nine times. The chain has TRBV19 and TRBJ2-1; tentative D call: TRBD2 (5 bases). Germline loops: CDR1 LNHDA, CDR2 SQIVND (reference sequence). The CDR3 consists of 15 residues. V was pared by 5 bases and J by 4 bases, with 15 bases between. The CDR3, as DNA: TGTGCCAGTAGTCCCTGGGGAGAATCGTACAATGAGCAGTTCTTC. Amino acids: CASSPWGESYNEQFF.

The sample holds a few counts of this clonotype. The J gene is TRBJ1-1, the V gene TRBV20-1; perhaps TRBD1 as D (6 bases). The CDR3 length is 14 residues. The V end was cut by 6 bases, the J end by 0 bases, with 14 bases between. Germline loops: CDR1 DFQATT, CDR2 SNEGSKA (reference sequence). The CDR3 DNA is TGCAGTGCAATAGGGGGGGAGATGAACACTGAAGCTTTCTTT. Protein product: CSAIGGEMNTEAFF.

In this sample, this clonotype turned up many times. V and J are TRBV20-1 and TRBJ1-1, with D maybe TRBD1 (5 bases). The CDR3 spans 13 residues. Trimming left V 2 bases short and J 10 bases short, with 17 bases between. Germline CDR1 and CDR2: DFQATT and SNEGSKA (reference sequence). This chain's CDR3 is CSARMGSAGLAFF. CDR3 DNA sequence: TGCAGTGCTAGAATGGGTTCAGCAGGGTTAGCTTTCTTT.

This clonotype was counted a few times. This chain uses TRBV28 with TRBJ1-3, with a weak D call TRBD1 (6 bases). Trimming cost V 8 bases and J 4 bases, with 18 bases left between them. Germline V gene lookup returns CDR1 MDHEN and CDR2 SYDVKM. The CDR3 covers 15 residues. The CDR3 reads CASGFLRGPGNTIYF. CDR3 DNA sequence: TGTGCCAGCGGGTTCCTCAGGGGACCCGGAAACACCATATATTTT. Together with reference TRBV28 and TRBJ1-3, the CDR3 gives the full variable domain: DVKVTQSSRYLVKRTGEKVFLECVQDMDHENMFWYRQDPGLGLRLIYFSYDVKMKEKGDIPEGYSVSREKKERFSLILESASTNQTSMYLCASGFLRGPGNTIYFGEGSWLTVV.

This clonotype has more than one count but fewer than ten. The chain is built from TRBV12-3 or TRBV12-4 and TRBJ1-5; TRBD1 matches at 12 bases. Trimming at V came to 4 bases and at J to 3 bases, leaving 7 bases not matched to a gene. The CDR3 runs to 17 residues. CDR3 DNA: TGTGCCAGCAGTTCCGGGACAGGGGGCCCTATCAATCAGCCCCAGCATTTT. Translation gives CASSSGTGGPINQPQHF.

There are many counts of this clonotype. The chain recombines TRBV20-1 with TRBJ2-2; TRBD2 matches 11 bases. CDR3 length equals 16 residues. Germline V gives CDR1 DFQATT, CDR2 SNEGSKA (reference sequence). J gave up 7 bases and V 0 bases, and 7 bases lay outside the gene matches. The CDR3 protein is CSARDRLAGWSGELFF. The CDR3 nucleotides read TGCAGTGCTAGAGATAGACTAGCGGGATGGAGCGGGGAGCTGTTTTTT.

This clonotype was counted many times. The DNA for the CDR3 is TGTGCCAGCTCACCAGCAGAATCGAACACCGGGGAGCTGTTTTTT. This sequence encodes CASSPAESNTGELFF. This rearrangement joins TRBV18 to TRBJ2-2; no clear D. Trimming removed 2 bases at V and 0 bases at J, with 7 bases between. The V gene's germline CDR1 is KGHSH and CDR2 LQKENI. The CDR3 length is 15 residues.

This clonotype was counted at least ten times. The genes are TRBV6-5 and TRBJ1-1; no reliable D call. Germline lookup yields CDR1 MNHEY and CDR2 SVGAGI. The CDR3 length is 13 residues. V was trimmed by 5 bases and J by 10 bases, leaving 17 bases between them. CDR3 bases: TGTGCCAGCAGTCCAGGCGACTTCTTAGGAGCTTTCTTT. Protein sequence: CASSPGDFLGAFF.

This clonotype was observed at least ten times. This rearrangement joins TRBV7-2 to TRBJ1-5; possible D gene TRBD1, 5 bases. The CDR3 totals 13 residues. Trimming removed 5 bases at V and 4 bases at J, with 9 bases between. The germline V gene encodes CDR1 SGHTA and CDR2 FQGNSA. CDR3 bases: TGTGCCAGCAGCATTCAGGGAAATCAGCCCCAGCATTTT. This sequence encodes CASSIQGNQPQHF.

This chain links TRBV10-2 with TRBJ2-3; TRBD2 agrees at 8 bases. This CDR3 region has 16 residues. Trimming took 6 bases from V and 5 from J; bases not matched to a gene: 13. Germline V gene sequence: CDR1 WSHSY, CDR2 SAAADI. CDR3 sequence reads: CASRRTSPQTVDTQYF. The CDR3 region has the DNA TGCGCCAGCAGAAGGACTAGCCCTCAGACAGTAGATACGCAGTATTTT.

The chain is built from TRBV18 and TRBJ1-2; a weak D match, TRBD1 (5 bases). Germline CDR1 and CDR2: KGHSH and LQKENI. This CDR3 has 15 amino acids. V lost 3 bases to trimming and J lost 0 bases, with 11 bases between them. CDR3 sequence (DNA): TGTGCCAGCTCACCCGGGCCGGGACCTAACTATGGCTACACCTTC. As protein: CASSPGPGPNYGYTF.

In its sample, this clonotype was seen a few times. This chain uses TRBV20-1 with TRBJ2-3, with 7 bases lining up with TRBD1. The CDR3 sequence is 15 residues long. The germline V gene has CDR1 DFQATT and CDR2 SNEGSKA (reference sequence). Losses at the gene ends were 4 bases for V and 3 bases for J; bases not matched to a gene: 10. The CDR3 reads CSATRDSPGTDTQYF. The CDR3 coding sequence is TGCAGTGCTACCCGGGACAGCCCTGGGACAGATACGCAGTATTTT.